This TCR beta chain was observed in a study of blood T cell repertoires in COVID-19. Study context: The United States, Italy and Spain provided the acute and convalescent COVID-19 samples.

The germline gives CDR1 LGHDT, CDR2 YNNKEL (reference sequence). V gave up 4 bases and J gave up 5 bases, with 8 bases separating them. CDR3 length: 12 residues. Authors' data handling: Estimates of nucleated cell counts were drawn from the amplification of reference gene primers. Profiled with immunoSEQ multiplex PCR; TCRdb holds only in-frame clones, not every one. D and trimming come from the DNA, and the V and J calls and clone size come from that table. The sample has 360,000 or so clones, roughly nine tenths seen once. The Seattle patients, enrolled during active infection, were followed longitudinally.

This clonotype originated in a woman between 55 and 75 years old with COVID-19, enrolled during active disease. The chain recombines TRBV3-1 (or the pseudogene TRBV3-2) with TRBJ2-5, with a possible D match to TRBD1 (6 bases). Sequencing input: peripheral blood. The CDR3 bases are TGTGCCAGCAGCCTCAGGGGTGAGACCCAGTACTTC. Translation gives CASSLRGETQYF.